Each of the 24 T cell receptor beta chains below was sequenced from the same sample in a study of T cell responses to AZD1222 COVID-19 vaccine. Sequencing was performed with immunoSEQ multiplex PCR; in TCRdb, only in-frame clones are kept and a portion is missing. The data hold about 150,000 clones, with roughly 91% observed a single time. This material consisted of peripheral blood, taken 28 days after the second AZD1222 dose. The receptors come from an adult who received the AZD1222 COVID-19 vaccine.

This clone came up once. The chain carries TRBV2 and TRBJ1-5, with 8 bases fitting TRBD1. The CDR3 totals 15 residues. The J segment lost 1 base and the V segment lost 1 base, leaving 0 bases of the junction unmatched. CDR1 SNHLY and CDR2 FYNNEI come from the germline V gene. CDR3 bases: TGTGCCAGCAGTGAAGACAGGGGGAGCAATCAGCCCCAGCATTTT. It translates to CASSEDRGSNQPQHF.

The chain uses TRBV7-9 and TRBJ1-5, with 8 bases that match TRBD1. The germline gives CDR1 SEHNR, CDR2 FQNEAQ (reference sequence). Trimming removed 5 bases from V and 3 bases from J; junction bases left unmatched: 3. This CDR3 contains 14 residues. CDR3 amino acids: CASSPGQANQPQHF. CDR3 nucleotide sequence: TGTGCCAGCAGCCCGGGACAGGCCAATCAGCCCCAGCATTTT.

This rearrangement joins TRBV2 to TRBJ1-1, with a possible D match to TRBD1 (6 bases). V lost 4 bases to trimming and J lost 4 bases, with 10 bases between them. Germline V CDR1 and CDR2: SNHLY, FYNNEI. The CDR3 has 13 amino acids. The CDR3 DNA is TGTGCCAGCAGTGTCACAGGGACCACTGAAGCTTTCTTT. This gives the protein CASSVTGTTEAFF.

The rearrangement uses TRBV29-1 and TRBJ1-1; D is ambiguous. Germline CDR1 is SQVTM and CDR2 is ANQGSEA. Trimming removed 6 bases from V and 7 bases from J, with 12 bases in between. CDR3 size: 11 residues. CDR3 sequence: CSVRGYGEAFF. In nucleotides, the CDR3 is TGCAGCGTACGGGGTTACGGTGAAGCTTTCTTT.

The rearrangement joins TRBV5-1 to TRBJ1-6; the D gene is possibly TRBD1 (5 bases). The germline V gene has CDR1 SGHRS and CDR2 YFSETQ. V was pared by 3 bases and J by 9 bases, with 13 bases between. This CDR3 has 14 amino acids. The CDR3 loop reads CASSSKGESSPLHF. CDR3 DNA: TGCGCCAGCAGCTCGAAAGGGGAAAGTTCACCCCTCCACTTT.

V is TRBV27 and J is TRBJ1-2, with no clear D. CDR1 is MNHEY, CDR2 SMNVEV, per germline (reference sequence). V shed 4 bases and J shed 6 bases, with 18 bases lying between them. The CDR3 is made up of 15 amino acids. CDR3 sequence (DNA): TGTGCCAGCAGTTCCTCCTATAGTGGAGGGAATGGCTACACCTTC. It encodes CASSSSYSGGNGYTF.

This chain joins TRBV30 and TRBJ1-4; D remains unclear. Germline V lookup: CDR1 GTSNPN, CDR2 SVGIG (reference sequence). The V and J ends lost 5 bases and 5 bases respectively, with 18 bases between them. The CDR3 spans 15 residues. The CDR3 sequence is CAWEKTGRLNEKLFF. For the CDR3, the DNA is TGTGCCTGGGAAAAAACCGGGAGACTAAATGAAAAACTGTTTTTT.

The rearrangement joins TRBV12-5 to TRBJ2-1; weak D call: TRBD2 (7 bases). Deletions cut 4 bases from V and 6 bases from J, with 19 bases between. CDR1 and CDR2 (germline): LGHNT, FRNRAP. The CDR3 runs 16 residues. The CDR3 loop reads CASGSYGGPFGNEQFF. DNA of the CDR3: TGTGCTAGTGGTTCATACGGGGGGCCTTTCGGCAATGAGCAGTTCTTC.

The chain combines TRBV19 with TRBJ1-2; D is undetermined. CDR3 length equals 11 residues. Trimming shortened V by 10 bases and J by 2 bases, and 8 bases separated the two germline ends. Germline assignment: CDR1 LNHDA and CDR2 SQIVND (reference sequence). CDR3 in amino acids: CATRTNYGYTF. CDR3 DNA sequence: TGTGCCACCCGGACCAACTATGGCTACACCTTC.

The chain joins TRBV10-3 to TRBJ2-1; tentative D call: TRBD2 (6 bases). The CDR3 length is 15 residues. Germline values: CDR1 ENHRY, CDR2 SYGVKD. Trimming stripped 2 bases from V and 8 bases from J, with 16 bases between. For the CDR3, the DNA is TGTGCCATCAGTGAGGTCGATGGAGGGAGTGATGAGCAGTTCTTC. This translates into CAISEVDGGSDEQFF.

The rearrangement uses TRBV21-1 and TRBJ2-7; no check of the table's D call, TRBD2, against the DNA was made. TRBV21-1 is reported as a pseudogene. The CDR3 spans 16 residues. CDR3 sequence: CASSKVREREGNEQYF. The CDR3, as DNA: TGTGCCAGCAGCAAAGTCCGGGAGCGGGAGGGCAACGAGCAGTACTTC.

CDR3 in amino acids: CASTYSNTGELFF. CDR3 nucleotide sequence: TGCGCCAGCACCTACAGTAACACCGGGGAGCTGTTTTTT. This chain uses TRBV10-2 with TRBJ2-2, with no clear D. Germline V gene sequence: CDR1 WSHSY, CDR2 SAAADI. Between the trimmed V and J ends, which lost 7 bases and 2 bases, there was a span of 8 bases. The CDR3 totals 13 residues.

This chain links TRBV5-6 with TRBJ2-2, with TRBD2 matching over 12 bases. Trimming took 4 bases from V and 5 from J; bases not matched to a gene: 15. Germline V gene sequence: CDR1 SGHDT, CDR2 YYEEEE. This CDR3 region has 19 residues. CDR3 residues: CASSGDARLAGAITGELFF. For the CDR3, the DNA is TGTGCCAGCAGCGGAGATGCGCGACTAGCGGGGGCCATAACCGGGGAGCTGTTTTTT.

The chain links TRBV5-8 to TRBJ1-1; TRBD1 agrees at 8 bases. The CDR3 extends over 13 amino acids. Per germline, CDR1 SGHTS and CDR2 YDEGEE. V shed 3 bases and J 6 bases; nucleotides not matched to a gene: 4. The CDR3 protein is CASSSRGPAEAFF. The CDR3 nucleotides read TGTGCCAGCAGCTCCAGGGGGCCCGCTGAAGCTTTCTTT.

The chain's CDR3 is CASSVGWLSSYEQYF. The CDR3 DNA reads as TGTGCCAGCAGCGTAGGATGGTTGAGCTCCTACGAGCAGTACTTC. The genes are TRBV9 and TRBJ2-7; D ambiguous. In germline, CDR1 is SGDLS, CDR2 YYNGEE. Trimming pared 0 bases from V and 0 bases from J, leaving 10 bases between. The CDR3 loop spans 15 amino acids.

The rearrangement links TRBV18 to TRBJ1-3, with D uncertain. This CDR3 contains 15 residues. Germline V gene sequence: CDR1 KGHSH, CDR2 LQKENI. V gave up 6 bases and J gave up 0 bases, with 12 bases separating them. CDR3 sequence: CASSPDDGSGNTIYF. The DNA for the CDR3 is TGTGCCAGCTCCCCAGATGATGGCTCTGGAAACACCATATATTTT.

This clone was seen once. This chain uses TRBV6-1 with TRBJ2-7, with D maybe TRBD1 (6 bases). Germline assignment: CDR1 MNHNS and CDR2 SASEGT. The CDR3 consists of 14 residues. Between the trimmed V and J ends, which lost 2 bases and 2 bases, there was a span of 10 bases. CDR3 residues: CASSELGQTYEQYF. Written as DNA, the CDR3 is TGTGCCAGCAGTGAATTAGGACAGACCTACGAGCAGTACTTC.

The CDR3 sequence: CASSLGQTSGGNEQFF. As DNA, the CDR3 is TGTGCCAGCAGCTTAGGCCAGACTAGCGGGGGTAATGAGCAGTTCTTC. V gene TRBV13 combines with J gene TRBJ2-1, with TRBD2 matching over 12 bases. The CDR3 runs to 16 residues. CDR1 is PRHDT and CDR2 is FYEKMQ in the germline V gene (reference sequence). V lost 0 bases, J lost 7 bases, and 4 bases stayed unmatched.

The rearrangement links TRBV7-8 to TRBJ2-3; TRBD1 is a possible D gene (6 bases). This CDR3 spans 16 amino acids. V was trimmed by 4 bases and J by 0 bases, leaving 14 bases between them. Germline V gene sequence: CDR1 SGHVS, CDR2 FQNEAQ. CDR3 in DNA: TGTGCCAGCAGCTCGTTACAGGGATCTAGCACAGATACGCAGTATTTT. Translation: CASSSLQGSSTDTQYF.

This chain uses TRBV18 with TRBJ2-1, with a tentative D call TRBD2 (6 bases). The CDR3 sequence is 15 residues long. V was cut by 6 bases and J by 6 bases, with 18 bases left in between. Germline lookup yields CDR1 KGHSH and CDR2 LQKENI. In DNA form, the CDR3 reads TGTGCCAGCTCCCAAACTAACGGGAGACTCAATGAGCAGTTCTTC. This codes for CASSQTNGRLNEQFF.

V usage is TRBV18 and J usage is TRBJ2-1, with no clear D. The germline gives CDR1 KGHSH, CDR2 LQKENI. The CDR3 loop spans 14 amino acids. Trimming took 1 base from V and 8 from J, leaving 12 bases between them. The CDR3 loop reads CASSPLDPGYEQFF. The CDR3, as DNA: TGTGCCAGCTCACCACTGGATCCTGGTTATGAGCAGTTCTTC.

This chain connects TRBV27 to TRBJ1-6; D might be TRBD1 (5 bases). The CDR3 is 19 amino acids. In germline, CDR1 is MNHEY, CDR2 SMNVEV (reference sequence). Trimming left V 2 bases short and J 0 bases short, with 17 bases between. The CDR3 spells CASSLGGRAALSYNSPLHF. In DNA form, the CDR3 reads TGTGCCAGCAGTTTAGGAGGCAGGGCTGCGCTCTCCTATAATTCACCCCTCCACTTT.

Concerning this clone: The junction shows a germline mismatch at one end, possibly a read error. The V gene is TRBV11-2, the J gene TRBJ1-2; D is unclear. CDR3 length: 13 residues. CDR1 is SGHAT and CDR2 is FQNNGV in the germline V gene. The DNA of the CDR3 is TGTGCCAGCAGCTTAGATCGCTCCGACGCAGACCGCTTC. Translation: CASSLDRSDADRF.

The chain carries TRBV5-6 and TRBJ1-6; 9 positions agree with TRBD1. This CDR3 is 15 amino acids long. V lost 2 bases, J lost 7 bases, and 4 bases stayed unmatched. The germline V gene has CDR1 SGHDT and CDR2 YYEEEE. The CDR3 sequence is CASSFGDRENSPLHF. The CDR3 DNA reads as TGTGCCAGCAGCTTTGGGGACAGGGAGAATTCACCCCTCCACTTT.